This TCR beta chain emerged from a study of OX40 agonist ivuxolimab in advanced cancers. Study summary: Patients enrolled in dose escalation were diagnosed with hepatocellular carcinoma, melanoma, renal cell or head and neck cancer.

Sequencing used immunoSEQ multiplex PCR; TCRdb keeps in-frame clones, though not all of them. The sample holds approximately 90,000 clones, less than 95% seen once. V shed 4 bases, J shed 8 bases, and the junction held 10 bases outside the gene matches. In germline, CDR1 is WSHSY, CDR2 SAAADI. The CDR3 length is 15 residues. Material: CD4+ or CD8+ T cells sorted from blood, obtained in a trial of the OX40 agonist ivuxolimab. The chain is built from TRBV10-2 and TRBJ1-4; TRBD1 aligns across 7 bases. The clonotype comes from an adult with an advanced solid tumor such as melanoma, head and neck, liver or kidney cancer. The chain's CDR3 is CASSGTGQEIEKLFF. The CDR3 DNA reads TGCGCCAGCAGTGGAACCGGACAGGAGATCGAAAAACTGTTTTTT.